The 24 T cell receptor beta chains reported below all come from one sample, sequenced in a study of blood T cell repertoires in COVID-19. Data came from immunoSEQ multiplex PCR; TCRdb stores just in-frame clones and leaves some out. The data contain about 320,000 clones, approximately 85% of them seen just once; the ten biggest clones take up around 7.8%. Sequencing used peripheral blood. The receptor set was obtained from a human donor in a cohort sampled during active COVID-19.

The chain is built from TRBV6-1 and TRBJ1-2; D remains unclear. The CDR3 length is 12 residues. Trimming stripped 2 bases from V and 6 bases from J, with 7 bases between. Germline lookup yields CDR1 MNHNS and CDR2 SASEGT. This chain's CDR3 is CASSEFSDGYTF. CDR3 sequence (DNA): TGTGCCAGCAGTGAATTCTCGGATGGCTACACCTTC.

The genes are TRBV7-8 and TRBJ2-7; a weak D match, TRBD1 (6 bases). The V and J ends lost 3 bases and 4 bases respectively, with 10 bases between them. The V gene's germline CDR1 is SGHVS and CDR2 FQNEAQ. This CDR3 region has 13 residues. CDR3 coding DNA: TGTGCCAGCAGCTTTTCTGGACAGTACGAGCAGTACTTC. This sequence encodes CASSFSGQYEQYF.

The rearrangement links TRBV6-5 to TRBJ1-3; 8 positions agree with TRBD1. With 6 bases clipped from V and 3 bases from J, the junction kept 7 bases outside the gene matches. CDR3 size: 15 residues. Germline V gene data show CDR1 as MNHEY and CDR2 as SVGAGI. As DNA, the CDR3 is TGTGCCAGCAGAACAGGGGGTCTTGGTGGAAACACCATATATTTT. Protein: CASRTGGLGGNTIYF.

CDR3 region: CASSRQAGEKLFF. DNA for the CDR3: TGCGCCAGCAGCCGACAGGCGGGTGAAAAACTGTTTTTT. The chain joins TRBV4-1 to TRBJ1-4; D may be TRBD1 (6 bases). V was pared by 4 bases and J by 7 bases, with 10 bases between. The CDR3 contains 13 residues. Germline CDR1 reads MGHRA; CDR2 reads YSYEKL.

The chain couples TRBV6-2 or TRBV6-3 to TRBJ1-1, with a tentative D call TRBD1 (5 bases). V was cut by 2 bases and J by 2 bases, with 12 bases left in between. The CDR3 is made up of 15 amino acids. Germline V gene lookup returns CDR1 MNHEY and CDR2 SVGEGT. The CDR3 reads CASSYPDIGNTEAFF. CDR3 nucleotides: TGTGCCAGCAGTTACCCGGACATAGGAAACACTGAAGCTTTCTTT.

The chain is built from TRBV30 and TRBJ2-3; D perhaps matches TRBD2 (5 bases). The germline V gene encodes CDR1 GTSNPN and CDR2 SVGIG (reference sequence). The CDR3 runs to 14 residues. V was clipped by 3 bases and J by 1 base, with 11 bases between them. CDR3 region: CAWRSLVGTDTQYF. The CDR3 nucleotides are TGTGCCTGGAGGTCACTAGTAGGCACAGATACGCAGTATTTT.

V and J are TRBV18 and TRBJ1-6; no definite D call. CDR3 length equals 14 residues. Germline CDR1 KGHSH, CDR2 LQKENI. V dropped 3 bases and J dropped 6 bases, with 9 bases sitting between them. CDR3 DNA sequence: TGTGCCAGCTCACCCGAGATCCGTAATTCACCCCTCCACTTT. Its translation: CASSPEIRNSPLHF.

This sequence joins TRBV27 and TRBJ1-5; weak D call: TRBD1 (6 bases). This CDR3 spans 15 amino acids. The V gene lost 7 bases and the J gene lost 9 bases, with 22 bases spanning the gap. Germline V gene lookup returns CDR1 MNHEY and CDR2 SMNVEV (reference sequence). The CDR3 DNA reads TGTGCCAGCAATCCGACAGGACCACAAATCATGCCCCAGCATTTT. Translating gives CASNPTGPQIMPQHF.

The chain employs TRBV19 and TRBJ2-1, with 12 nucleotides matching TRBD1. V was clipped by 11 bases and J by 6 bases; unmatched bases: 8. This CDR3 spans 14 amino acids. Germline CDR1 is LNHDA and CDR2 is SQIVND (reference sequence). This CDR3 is CAVARDRGLNEQFF. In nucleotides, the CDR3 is TGTGCCGTTGCAAGGGACAGGGGGCTCAATGAGCAGTTCTTC.

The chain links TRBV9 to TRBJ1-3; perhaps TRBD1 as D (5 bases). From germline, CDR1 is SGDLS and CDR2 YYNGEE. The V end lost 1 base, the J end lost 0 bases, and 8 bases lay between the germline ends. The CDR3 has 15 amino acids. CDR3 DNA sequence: TGTGCCAGCAGCGTACAGGGCAACTCTGGAAACACCATATATTTT. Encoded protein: CASSVQGNSGNTIYF.

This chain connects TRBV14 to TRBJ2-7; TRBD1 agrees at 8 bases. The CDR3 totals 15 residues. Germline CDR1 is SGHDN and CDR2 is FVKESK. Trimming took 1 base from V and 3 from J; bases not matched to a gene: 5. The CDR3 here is CASSQGAGGGYEQYF. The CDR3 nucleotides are TGTGCCAGCAGCCAAGGGGCAGGGGGCGGCTACGAGCAGTACTTC.

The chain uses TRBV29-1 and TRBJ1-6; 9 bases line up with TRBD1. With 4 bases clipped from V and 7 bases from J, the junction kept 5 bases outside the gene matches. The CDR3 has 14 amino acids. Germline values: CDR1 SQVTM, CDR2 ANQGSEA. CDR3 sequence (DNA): TGCAGCGTTGTAGTCGGGACAGGGAATTCACCCCTCCACTTT. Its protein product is CSVVVGTGNSPLHF. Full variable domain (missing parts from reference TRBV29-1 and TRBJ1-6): SAVISQKPSRDICQRGTSLTIQCQVDSQVTMMFWYRQQPGQSLTLIATANQGSEATYESGFVIDKFPISRPNLTFSTLTVSNMSPEDSSIYLCSVVVGTGNSPLHFGNGTRLTVT.

DNA of the CDR3: TGTGCCAGCAGTTCCCGGACAGGGCTAGATACGCAGTATTTT. This translates into CASSSRTGLDTQYF. The rearrangement links TRBV28 to TRBJ2-3, with 8 bases that match TRBD1. CDR1 and CDR2 (germline): MDHEN, SYDVKM. The junction had 5 bases not matched to a gene; V was cut back by 4 bases and J by 5 bases. The CDR3 consists of 14 residues.

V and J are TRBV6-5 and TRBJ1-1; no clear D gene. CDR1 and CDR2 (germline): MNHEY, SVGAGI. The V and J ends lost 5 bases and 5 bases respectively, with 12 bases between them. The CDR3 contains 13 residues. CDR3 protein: CASSNNGRTEAFF. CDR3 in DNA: TGTGCCAGCAGTAACAACGGGAGGACTGAAGCTTTCTTT.

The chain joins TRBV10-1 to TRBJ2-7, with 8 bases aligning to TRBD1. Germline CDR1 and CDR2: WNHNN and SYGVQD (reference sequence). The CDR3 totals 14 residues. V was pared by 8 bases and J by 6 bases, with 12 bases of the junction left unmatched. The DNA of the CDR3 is TGCGCCAGCCGTCCCGGGACAGGTACGGGCGAGCAGTACTTC. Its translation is CASRPGTGTGEQYF.

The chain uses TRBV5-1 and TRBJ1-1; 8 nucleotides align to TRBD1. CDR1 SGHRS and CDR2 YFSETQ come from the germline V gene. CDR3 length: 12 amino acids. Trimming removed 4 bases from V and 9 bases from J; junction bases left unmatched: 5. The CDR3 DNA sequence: TGCGCCAGCAGCCTTTCAGGGGGCAAAGCTTTCTTT. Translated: CASSLSGGKAFF.

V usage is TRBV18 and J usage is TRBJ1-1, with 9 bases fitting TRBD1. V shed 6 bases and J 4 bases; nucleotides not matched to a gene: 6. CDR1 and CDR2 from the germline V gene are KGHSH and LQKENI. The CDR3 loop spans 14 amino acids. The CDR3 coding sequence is TGTGCCAGCTCTCCTGGACAGGGGTCCACTGAAGCTTTCTTT. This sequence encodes CASSPGQGSTEAFF. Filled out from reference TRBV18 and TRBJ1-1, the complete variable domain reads NAGVMQNPRHLVRRRGQEARLRCSPMKGHSHVYWYRQLPEEGLKFMVYLQKENIIDESGMPKERFSAEFPKEGPSILRIQQVVRGDSAAYFCASSPGQGSTEAFFGQGTRLTVV.

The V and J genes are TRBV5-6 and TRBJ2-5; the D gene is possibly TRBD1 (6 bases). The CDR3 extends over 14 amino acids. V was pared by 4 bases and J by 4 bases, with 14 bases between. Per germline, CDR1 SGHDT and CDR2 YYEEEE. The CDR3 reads CASSHSTGRETQYF. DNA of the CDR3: TGTGCCAGCAGCCACAGCACAGGGAGAGAGACCCAGTACTTC.

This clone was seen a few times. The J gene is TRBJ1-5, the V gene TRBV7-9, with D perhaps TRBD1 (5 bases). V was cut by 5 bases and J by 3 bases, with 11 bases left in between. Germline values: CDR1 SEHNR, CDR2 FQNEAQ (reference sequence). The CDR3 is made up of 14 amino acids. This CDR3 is CASSRGGDNQPQHF. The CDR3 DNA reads TGTGCCAGCAGCCGGGGAGGGGACAATCAGCCCCAGCATTTT.

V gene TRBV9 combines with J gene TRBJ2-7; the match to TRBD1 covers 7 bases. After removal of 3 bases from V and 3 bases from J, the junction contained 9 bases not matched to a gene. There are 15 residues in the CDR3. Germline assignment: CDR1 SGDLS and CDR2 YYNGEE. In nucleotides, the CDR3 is TGTGCCAGCAGCGCAGGACAGGTTCCTAACTACGAGCAGTACTTC. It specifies CASSAGQVPNYEQYF.

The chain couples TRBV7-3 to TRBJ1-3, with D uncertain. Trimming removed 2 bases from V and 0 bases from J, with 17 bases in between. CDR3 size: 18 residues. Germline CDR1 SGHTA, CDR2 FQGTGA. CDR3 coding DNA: TGTGCCAGCAGCTTAGGTGGCTCAGAACAAGACTCTGGAAACACCATATATTTT. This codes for CASSLGGSEQDSGNTIYF.

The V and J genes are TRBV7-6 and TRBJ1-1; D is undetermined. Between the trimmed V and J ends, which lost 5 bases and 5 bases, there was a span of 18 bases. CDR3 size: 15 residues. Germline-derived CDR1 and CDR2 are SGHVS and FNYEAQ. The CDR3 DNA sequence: TGTGCCAGCAGCCCCACGAGGGAAGGGCGGACTGAAGCTTTCTTT. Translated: CASSPTREGRTEAFF.

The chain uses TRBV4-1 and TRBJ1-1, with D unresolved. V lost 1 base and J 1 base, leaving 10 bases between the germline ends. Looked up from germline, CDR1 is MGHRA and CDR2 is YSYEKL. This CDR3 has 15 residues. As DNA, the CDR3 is TGCGCCAGCAGCCAAGGAGAGGGATGGAACACTGAAGCTTTCTTT. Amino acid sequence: CASSQGEGWNTEAFF.

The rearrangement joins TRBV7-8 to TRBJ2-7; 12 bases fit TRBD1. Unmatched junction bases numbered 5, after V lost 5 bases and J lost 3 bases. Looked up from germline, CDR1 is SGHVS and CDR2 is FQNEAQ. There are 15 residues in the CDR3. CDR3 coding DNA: TGTGCCAGCAGCCCGGGGACAGGGGGCTTCTACGAGCAGTACTTC. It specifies CASSPGTGGFYEQYF.